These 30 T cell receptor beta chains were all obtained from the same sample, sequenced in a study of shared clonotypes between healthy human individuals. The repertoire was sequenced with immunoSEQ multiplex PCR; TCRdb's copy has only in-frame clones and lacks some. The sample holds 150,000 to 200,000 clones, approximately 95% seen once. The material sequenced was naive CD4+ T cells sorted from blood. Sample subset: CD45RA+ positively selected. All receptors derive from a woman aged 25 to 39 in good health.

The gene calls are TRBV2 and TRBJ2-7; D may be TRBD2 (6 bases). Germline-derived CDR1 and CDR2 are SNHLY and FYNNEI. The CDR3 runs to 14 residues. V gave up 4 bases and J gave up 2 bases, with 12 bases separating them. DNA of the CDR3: TGTGCCAGCAGTGGGGGAGGTAACACCTACGAGCAGTACTTC. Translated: CASSGGGNTYEQYF.

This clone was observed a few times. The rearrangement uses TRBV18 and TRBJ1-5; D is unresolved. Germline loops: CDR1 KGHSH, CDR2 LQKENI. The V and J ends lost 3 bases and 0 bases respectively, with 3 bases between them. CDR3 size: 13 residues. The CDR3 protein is CASSPNSNQPQHF. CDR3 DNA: TGTGCCAGCTCACCCAATAGCAATCAGCCCCAGCATTTT.

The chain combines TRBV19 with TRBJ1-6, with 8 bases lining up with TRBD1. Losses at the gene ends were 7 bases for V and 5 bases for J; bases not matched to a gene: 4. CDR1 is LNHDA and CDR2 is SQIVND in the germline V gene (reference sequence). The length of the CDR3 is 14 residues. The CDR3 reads CASTRGQDNSPLHF. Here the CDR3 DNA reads TGTGCCAGTACTCGGGGACAGGATAATTCACCCCTCCACTTT.

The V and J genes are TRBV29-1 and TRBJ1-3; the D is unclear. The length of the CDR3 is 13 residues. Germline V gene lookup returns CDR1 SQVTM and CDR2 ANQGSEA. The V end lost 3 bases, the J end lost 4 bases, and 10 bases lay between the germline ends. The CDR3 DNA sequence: TGCAGCGTTGAGGTAGTAGGCGGAAACACCATATATTTT. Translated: CSVEVVGGNTIYF.

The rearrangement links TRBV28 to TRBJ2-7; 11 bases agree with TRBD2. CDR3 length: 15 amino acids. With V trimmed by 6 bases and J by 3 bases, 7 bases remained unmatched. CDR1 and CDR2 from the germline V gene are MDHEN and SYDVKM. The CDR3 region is CASSPTSGRRYEQYF. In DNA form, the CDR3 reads TGTGCCAGCAGCCCCACTAGCGGGAGACGCTACGAGCAGTACTTC.

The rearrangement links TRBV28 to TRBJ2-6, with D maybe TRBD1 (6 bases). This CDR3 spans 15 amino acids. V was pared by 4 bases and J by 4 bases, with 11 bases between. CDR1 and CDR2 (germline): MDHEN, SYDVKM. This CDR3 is CASSSSGQGANVLTF. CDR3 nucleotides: TGTGCCAGCAGTTCATCCGGACAGGGGGCCAACGTCCTGACTTTC.

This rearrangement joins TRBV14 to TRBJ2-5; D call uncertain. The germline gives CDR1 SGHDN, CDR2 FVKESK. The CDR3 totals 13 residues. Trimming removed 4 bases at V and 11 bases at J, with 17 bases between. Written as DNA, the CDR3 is TGTGCCAGCAGCCTTGTCGGCCCCTTCGGGCAGTACTTC. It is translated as CASSLVGPFGQYF.

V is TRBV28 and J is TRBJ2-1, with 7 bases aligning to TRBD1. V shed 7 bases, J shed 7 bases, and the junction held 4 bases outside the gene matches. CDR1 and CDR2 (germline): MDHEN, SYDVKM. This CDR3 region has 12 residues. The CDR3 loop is CASTTDRNEQFF. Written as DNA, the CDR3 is TGTGCCAGCACAACGGACAGGAATGAGCAGTTCTTC.

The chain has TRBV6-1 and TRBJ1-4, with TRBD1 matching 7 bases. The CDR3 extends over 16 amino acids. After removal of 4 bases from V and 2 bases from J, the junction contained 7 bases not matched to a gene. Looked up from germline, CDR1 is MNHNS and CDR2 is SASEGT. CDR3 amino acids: CASSARQGRTNEKLFF. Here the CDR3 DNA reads TGTGCCAGCAGTGCTCGACAGGGACGTACTAATGAAAAACTGTTTTTT.

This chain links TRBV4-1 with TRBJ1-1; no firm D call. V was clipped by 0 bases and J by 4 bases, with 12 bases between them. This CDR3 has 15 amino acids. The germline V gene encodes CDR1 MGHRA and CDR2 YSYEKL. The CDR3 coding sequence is TGCGCCAGCAGCCAAGATCCTAGGGCTCTCACTGAAGCTTTCTTT. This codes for CASSQDPRALTEAFF.

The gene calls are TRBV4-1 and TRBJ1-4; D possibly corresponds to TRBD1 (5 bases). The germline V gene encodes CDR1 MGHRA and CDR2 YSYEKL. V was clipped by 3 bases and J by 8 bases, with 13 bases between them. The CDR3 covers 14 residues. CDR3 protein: CASSHAGTSEKLFF. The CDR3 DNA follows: TGCGCCAGCAGCCACGCAGGGACGAGCGAAAAACTGTTTTTT.

CDR3 DNA sequence: TGTGCCAGCAGCTTTGACAGGGCCGTGAACACTGAAGCTTTCTTT. Encoded protein: CASSFDRAVNTEAFF. The chain recombines TRBV5-4 with TRBJ1-1, with 7 bases aligning to TRBD1. The V segment lost 2 bases and the J segment 0 bases; nucleotides outside the gene matches: 4. From germline, CDR1 is SGHNT and CDR2 YYREEE (reference sequence). The CDR3 is 15 residues long.

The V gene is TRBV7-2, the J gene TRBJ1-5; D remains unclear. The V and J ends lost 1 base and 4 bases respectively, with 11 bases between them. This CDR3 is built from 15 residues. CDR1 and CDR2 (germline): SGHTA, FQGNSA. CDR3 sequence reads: CASSLEGTSNQPQHF. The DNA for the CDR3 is TGTGCCAGCAGCTTAGAGGGAACGTCAAATCAGCCCCAGCATTTT.

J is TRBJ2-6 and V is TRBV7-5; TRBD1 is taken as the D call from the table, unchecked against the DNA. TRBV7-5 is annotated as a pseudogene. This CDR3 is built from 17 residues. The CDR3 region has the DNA TGTGCCAGAAAACAGAAAAGTAGACAAAGTCGGGCCAACGTCCTGACTTTC. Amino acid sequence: CARKQKSRQSRANVLTF.

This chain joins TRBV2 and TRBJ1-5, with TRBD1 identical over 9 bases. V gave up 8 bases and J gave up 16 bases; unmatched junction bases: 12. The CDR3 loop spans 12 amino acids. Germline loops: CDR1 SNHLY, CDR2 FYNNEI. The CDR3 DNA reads TGTGCCAGCTCCCGACAGGGGGACACTCTCCATTTT. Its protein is CASSRQGDTLHF.

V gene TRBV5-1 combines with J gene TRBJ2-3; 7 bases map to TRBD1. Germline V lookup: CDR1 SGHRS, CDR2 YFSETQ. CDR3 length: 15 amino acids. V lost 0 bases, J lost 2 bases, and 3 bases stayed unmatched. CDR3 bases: TGCGCCAGCAGCTTGGGGGACAGAGACACAGATACGCAGTATTTT. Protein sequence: CASSLGDRDTDTQYF. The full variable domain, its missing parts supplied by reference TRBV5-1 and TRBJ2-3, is KAGVTQTPRYLIKTRGQQVTLSCSPISGHRSVSWYQQTPGQGLQFLFEYFSETQRNKGNFPGRFSGRQFSNSRSEMNVSTLELGDSALYLCASSLGDRDTDTQYFGPGTRLTVL.

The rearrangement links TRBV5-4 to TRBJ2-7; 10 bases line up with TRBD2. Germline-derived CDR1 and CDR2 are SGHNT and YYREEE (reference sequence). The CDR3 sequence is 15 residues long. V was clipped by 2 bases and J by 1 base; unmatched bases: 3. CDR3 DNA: TGTGCCAGCAGCTTTTCGACTAGCGGGTCCTACGAGCAGTACTTC. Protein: CASSFSTSGSYEQYF.

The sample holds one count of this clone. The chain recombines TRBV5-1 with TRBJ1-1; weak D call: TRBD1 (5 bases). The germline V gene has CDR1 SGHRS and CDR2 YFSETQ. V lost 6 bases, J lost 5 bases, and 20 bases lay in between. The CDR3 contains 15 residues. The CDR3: CASTAGRRAGTEAFF. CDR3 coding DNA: TGCGCCAGCACCGCGGGACGTAGGGCAGGGACTGAAGCTTTCTTT.

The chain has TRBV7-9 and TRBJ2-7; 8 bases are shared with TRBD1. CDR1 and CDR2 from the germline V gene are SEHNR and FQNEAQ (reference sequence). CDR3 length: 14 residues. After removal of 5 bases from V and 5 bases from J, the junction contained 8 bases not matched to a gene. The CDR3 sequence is CASSPRTGRDEQYF. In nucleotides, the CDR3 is TGTGCCAGCAGCCCCCGGACAGGGCGCGACGAGCAGTACTTC.

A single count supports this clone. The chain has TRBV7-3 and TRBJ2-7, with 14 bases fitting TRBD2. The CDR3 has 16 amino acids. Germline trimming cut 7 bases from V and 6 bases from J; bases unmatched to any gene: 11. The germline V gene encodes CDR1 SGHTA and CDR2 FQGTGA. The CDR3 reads CASTEGLAGVRAEQYF. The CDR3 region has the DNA TGTGCCAGCACCGAGGGACTAGCGGGAGTTAGGGCCGAGCAGTACTTC.

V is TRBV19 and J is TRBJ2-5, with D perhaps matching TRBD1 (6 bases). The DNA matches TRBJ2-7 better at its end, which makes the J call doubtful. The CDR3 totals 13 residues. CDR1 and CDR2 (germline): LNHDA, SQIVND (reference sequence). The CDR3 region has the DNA TGTGCCAGTAGTTCCGGACAGTCCTACGAGCAGTACTTC. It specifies CASSSGQSYEQYF.

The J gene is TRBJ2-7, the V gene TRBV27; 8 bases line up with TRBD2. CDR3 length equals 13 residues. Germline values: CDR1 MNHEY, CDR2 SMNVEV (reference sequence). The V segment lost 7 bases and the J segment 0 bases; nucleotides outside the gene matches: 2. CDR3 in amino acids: CASMSGSSYEQYF. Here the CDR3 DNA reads TGTGCCAGCATGAGCGGGAGCTCCTACGAGCAGTACTTC.

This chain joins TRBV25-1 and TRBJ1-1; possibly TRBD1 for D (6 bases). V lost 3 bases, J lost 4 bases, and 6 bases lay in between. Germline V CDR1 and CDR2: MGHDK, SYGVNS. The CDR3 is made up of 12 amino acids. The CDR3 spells CASSDRGTEAFF. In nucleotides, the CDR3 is TGTGCCAGCAGTGACAGGGGCACTGAAGCTTTCTTT.

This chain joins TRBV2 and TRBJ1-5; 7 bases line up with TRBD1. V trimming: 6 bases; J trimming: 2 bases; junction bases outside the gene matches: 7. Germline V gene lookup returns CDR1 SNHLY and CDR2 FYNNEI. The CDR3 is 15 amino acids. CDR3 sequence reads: CASRGGTGGNQPQHF. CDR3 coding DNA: TGTGCCAGCAGAGGAGGAACAGGGGGCAATCAGCCCCAGCATTTT.

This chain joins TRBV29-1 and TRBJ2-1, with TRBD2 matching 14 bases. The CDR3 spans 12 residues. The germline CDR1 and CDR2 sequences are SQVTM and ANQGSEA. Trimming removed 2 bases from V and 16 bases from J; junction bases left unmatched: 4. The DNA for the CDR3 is TGCAGCGTTGAAAGGGGGACTAGCGGGAGATTCTTC. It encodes CSVERGTSGRFF.

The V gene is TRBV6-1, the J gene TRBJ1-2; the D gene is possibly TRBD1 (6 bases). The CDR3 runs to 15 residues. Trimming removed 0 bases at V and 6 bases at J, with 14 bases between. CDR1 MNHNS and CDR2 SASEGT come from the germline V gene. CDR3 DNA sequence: TGTGCCAGCAGTGAAGCGCAAGGGGGAGATCATGGCTACACCTTC. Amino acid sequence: CASSEAQGGDHGYTF.

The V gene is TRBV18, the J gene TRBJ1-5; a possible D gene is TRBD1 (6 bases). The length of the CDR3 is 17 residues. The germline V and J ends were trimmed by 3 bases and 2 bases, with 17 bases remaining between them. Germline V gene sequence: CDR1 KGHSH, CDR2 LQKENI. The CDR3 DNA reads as TGTGCCAGCTCACCGTTTGTATCGGGGGGCGGCAATCAGCCCCAGCATTTT. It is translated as CASSPFVSGGGNQPQHF.

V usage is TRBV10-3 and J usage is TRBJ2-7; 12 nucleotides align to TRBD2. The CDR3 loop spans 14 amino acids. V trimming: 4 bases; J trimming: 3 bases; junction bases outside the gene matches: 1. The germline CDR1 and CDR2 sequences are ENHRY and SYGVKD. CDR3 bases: TGTGCCATCAGTGGGACTAGCGGGAACTACGAGCAGTACTTC. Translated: CAISGTSGNYEQYF.

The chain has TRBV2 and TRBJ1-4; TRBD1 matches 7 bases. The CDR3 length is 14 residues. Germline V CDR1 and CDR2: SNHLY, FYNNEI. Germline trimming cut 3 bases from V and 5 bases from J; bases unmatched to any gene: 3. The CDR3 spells CASSEGQINEKLFF. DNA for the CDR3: TGTGCCAGCAGTGAGGGACAGATAAATGAAAAACTGTTTTTT.

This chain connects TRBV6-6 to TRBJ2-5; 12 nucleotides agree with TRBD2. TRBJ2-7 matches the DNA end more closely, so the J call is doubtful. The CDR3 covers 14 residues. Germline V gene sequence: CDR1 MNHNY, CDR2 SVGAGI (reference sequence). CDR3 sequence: CASKTSGSSYEQYF. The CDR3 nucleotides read TGTGCCAGTAAGACTAGCGGGAGCTCCTACGAGCAGTACTTC.